A selection of T cell receptor beta chains follows, all from one sample in a study of blood T cells in healthy people across ages. TCRdb ran MiXCR on the 5' RACE reads and lists one entry per CDR3 protein. In the table there are some 850,000 distinct CDR3 sequences, 20% to 30% of which are singletons. This sample was also put to use in a study of T cells of mothers and their children.

Sample: blood. The receptors shown here come from a boy under 18 in good health. The CDR3 runs from the conserved cysteine through the conserved F or W. The D gene is left open where the match is weak. The size of a clone is reported for some rows only, either as once, few or many, or as a class for expanded clones.

TRBV12-3/TRBV12-4,.,.,TRBJ1-1,TGTGCCAGCAGTGGCCTAGGGGGGAACACTGAAGCTTTCTTT,CASSGLGGNTEAFF
TRBV29-1,few,TRBD2,TRBJ2-5,TGCAGCGTTGTGGGGGGGGACGGGGCCACCCAGTACTTC,CSVVGGDGATQYF
TRBV20-1,.,TRBD2,TRBJ2-3,TGCAGTGCTAGATCCCATGGGACTAGCGGGGGCACAGATACGCAGTATTTT,CSARSHGTSGGTDTQYF
TRBV7-3,few,TRBD2,TRBJ2-7,TGTGCCAGCAGCACCGGGGGGGGCGAGCAGTACTTC,CASSTGGGEQYF
TRBV20-1,few,.,TRBJ1-4,TGCAGTGCTAGAAATAGCAGGGGCCATCGCGCCTTT,CSARNSRGHRAF
TRBV27,few,TRBD1,TRBJ2-7,TGTGCCAGCAGTTTGGCGGGACAGGGGGTTATTGAGCAGTACTTC,CASSLAGQGVIEQYF
TRBV6-1,few,.,TRBJ2-4,TGTGCCAGCAGTGAACTGGGATCGCCGTGGCGTGGGAACATTCAGTACTTC,CASSELGSPWRGNIQYF
TRBV11-2,.,TRBD2,TRBJ2-2,TGTGCCAGCAGCCCTTTCCGCGGGGGGATCACCGGGGAGCTGTTTTTT,CASSPFRGGITGELFF
TRBV2,.,.,TRBJ2-3,TGTGCCACCCTCTTCGGGGAGGAACGCACAGATACGCAGTATTTT,CATLFGEERTDTQYF
TRBV5-1,.,.,TRBJ2-7,TGCGCCAGCAGCTTGGGAGAGTTCTACGAGCAGTACTTC,CASSLGEFYEQYF
TRBV6-6,.,TRBD2,TRBJ2-3,TGTGCCAGCAGCCCTCGACGGGAGGGGAGCACAGATACGCAGTATTTT,CASSPRREGSTDTQYF
TRBV3-1,few,.,TRBJ2-3,TGTGCCAGCAGCTCACTGGAGGGTCCAGATACGCAGTATTTT,CASSSLEGPDTQYF
TRBV7-2,few,.,TRBJ2-2,TGTGCCAGCAGCTTTATTTCCTGGGACGGGGAGCTGTTTTTT,CASSFISWDGELFF
TRBV7-2,.,.,TRBJ2-5,TGTGCCAGCAGCCGGGACTGGGGGGAGACCCAGTACTTC,CASSRDWGETQYF
TRBV7-2,.,.,TRBJ2-5,TGTGCCAGCAGCACGGACCTGCGAGAGACCCAGTACTTC,CASSTDLRETQYF
TRBV3-1,few,.,TRBJ2-5,TGTGCCAGCCAAGAACTCGGGCGTGAGGGAGAGACCCAGTACTTC,CASQELGREGETQYF
TRBV5-1,.,.,TRBJ2-1,TGCGCCAGCAGCTTGGCCGCGGGGCTGGCGGATGAGCAGTTCTTC,CASSLAAGLADEQFF
TRBV6-5,.,TRBD2,TRBJ2-7,TGTGCCAGCAGTTACTCGTACCACGGGGGGGGCTCCTACGAGCAGTACTTC,CASSYSYHGGGSYEQYF
TRBV28,few,.,TRBJ2-7,TGTGCCAGCAATGGACAGCTCTACGAGCAGTACTTC,CASNGQLYEQYF
TRBV6-2/TRBV6-3,few,.,TRBJ1-5,TGTGCCAGCAAAAGTTGGGGATCCAATCAGCCCCAGCATTTT,CASKSWGSNQPQHF
TRBV9,.,TRBD1,TRBJ2-5,TGTGCCAGCAGCCTTCGGACAGGGGGGAGAGAGACCCAGTACTTC,CASSLRTGGRETQYF
TRBV12-5,.,.,TRBJ2-3,TGTGCTAGTGGTTTGGTTTCCAGGACAGATACGCAGTATTTT,CASGLVSRTDTQYF
TRBV5-1,.,.,TRBJ2-1,TGCGCCAGCAGCTTCCCCACGAGCTCCTACAATGAGCAGTTCTTC,CASSFPTSSYNEQFF
TRBV3-1,once,.,TRBJ1-2,TGTGCCAGCAGCCAAGATCCTAAGACAGCGACGAATGGCTACACCTTC,CASSQDPKTATNGYTF
TRBV5-1,few,.,TRBJ2-1,TGCGCCAGCAGCTCAGGGGCGGGGGCCTACAATGAGCAGTTCTTC,CASSSGAGAYNEQFF
TRBV6-1,.,TRBD1,TRBJ2-7,TGTGCCAGCAGTGAACTAGACAGGGGGCGGAAGTACGAGCAGTACTTC,CASSELDRGRKYEQYF
TRBV10-3,few,.,TRBJ2-5,TGTGCCATCAGTGAGTCGGAGGGAGGCCAAGAGACCCAGTACTTC,CAISESEGGQETQYF
TRBV27,.,.,TRBJ2-1,TGTGCCAGCAGTTTATCTCTAACCGTGATTGAGCAGTTCTTC,CASSLSLTVIEQFF
TRBV9,.,.,TRBJ2-5,TGTGCCAGCAGCGTAGCGGACCAAGAGACCCGGTACTTC,CASSVADQETRYF
TRBV20-1,few,.,TRBJ1-1,TGCAGTGCCCCAGGGGTGAGCACTGAAGCTTTCTTT,CSAPGVSTEAFF
TRBV4-1,few,.,TRBJ1-2,TGCGCCAGCAGCCAAAAACCACCGGCAGGGGACTATGGCTACACCTTC,CASSQKPPAGDYGYTF
TRBV20-1,few,.,TRBJ2-5,TGCAGTGCTAGAGCAACCAGCAACAATGAGCAGTCCTTC,CSARATSNNEQSF
TRBV12-3/TRBV12-4,.,.,TRBJ1-2,TGTGCCAGCAGTCCACGGGTCCCCTATGGCTACACCTTC,CASSPRVPYGYTF
TRBV29-1,.,.,TRBJ2-5,TGCAGCGTTGAAGCGGACAGACTTATCCAAGAGACCCAGTACTTC,CSVEADRLIQETQYF
TRBV6-1,.,.,TRBJ2-5,TGTGCCAGCAGTGAAGACCTAGGGGAGCAGTACTTC,CASSEDLGEQYF
TRBV29-1,few,.,TRBJ1-1,TGCAGCGCTACAGTTCTAGGTCAGACAGCTTTCTTT,CSATVLGQTAFF
TRBV12-3/TRBV12-4,few,TRBD1,TRBJ2-3,TGTGCCAGCACTAGGACAGGGGAAGATACGCAGTATTTT,CASTRTGEDTQYF
TRBV6-2/TRBV6-3,many,.,TRBJ2-2,TGTGCCAGCAGTTACTCAGCTAGCGCCGGGGAGCTGTTTTTT,CASSYSASAGELFF